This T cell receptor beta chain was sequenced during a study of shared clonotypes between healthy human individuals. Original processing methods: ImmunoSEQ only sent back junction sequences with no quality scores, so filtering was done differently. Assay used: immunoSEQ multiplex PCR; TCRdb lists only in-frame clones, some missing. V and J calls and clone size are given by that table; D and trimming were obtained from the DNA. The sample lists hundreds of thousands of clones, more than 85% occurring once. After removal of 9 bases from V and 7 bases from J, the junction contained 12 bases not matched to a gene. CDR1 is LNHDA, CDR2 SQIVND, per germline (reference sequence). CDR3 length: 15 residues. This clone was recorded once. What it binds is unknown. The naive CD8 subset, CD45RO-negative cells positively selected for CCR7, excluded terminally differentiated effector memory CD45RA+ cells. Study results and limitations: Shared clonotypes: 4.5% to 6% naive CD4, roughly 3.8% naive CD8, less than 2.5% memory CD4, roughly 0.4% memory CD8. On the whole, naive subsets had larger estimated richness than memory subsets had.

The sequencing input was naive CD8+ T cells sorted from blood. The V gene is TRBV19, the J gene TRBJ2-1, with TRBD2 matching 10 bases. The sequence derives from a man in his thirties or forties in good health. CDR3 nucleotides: TGTGCCAGCACTTCGCTAGCGGGAGTATCAAATGAGCAGTTCTTC. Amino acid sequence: CASTSLAGVSNEQFF.